This T cell receptor (beta chain) derives from a study of PD-1 blockade in mismatch repair-deficient tumors. The wider study: All were previously treated, progressing patients with about 11 mismatch repair-deficient cancer types.

The study's findings and limits: Tumor-resident clones, often absent from pretreatment blood, expanded after pembrolizumab and then contracted.

Sequencing used immunoSEQ multiplex PCR; TCRdb keeps in-frame clones, though not all of them. The repertoire includes approximately 130,000 clones, 86% of them detected once, and less than 15% sits in the top ten. Worth noting for this clone: Its antigen remains unidentified.

The CDR3 sequence is 17 residues long. The V gene end was trimmed by 5 bases and the J gene end by 5 bases; junction bases not matched to a gene: 13. Germline-derived CDR1 and CDR2 are SGHRS and YFSETQ. Every patient had mismatch repair deficiency by PCR or immunohistochemistry. TCRs were sequenced from three patients responding to pembrolizumab. The rearrangement links TRBV5-1 to TRBJ1-1, with 12 bases lining up with TRBD1. The sequence derives from an adult with mismatch repair-deficient cancer. Sequenced here: peripheral blood, sampled 44 weeks after starting pembrolizumab. The CDR3 DNA is TGCGCCAGCAGGAGATTCGGGACAGGGGGCTCTGGGACTGAAGCTTTCTTT. It encodes CASRRFGTGGSGTEAFF.